These T cell receptor beta chains were read from a single sample in a study of blood T cell repertoires in COVID-19. Libraries were prepared by immunoSEQ multiplex PCR; TCRdb keeps only in-frame clonotypes and omits some of them. The table includes 100,000 or so clones, around 89% detected once. Source material: peripheral blood. Every receptor here comes from a woman aged 80 or over with acute or convalescent COVID-19. Each CDR3 is given with its conserved first and last residue. The D gene is left open where the match is weak. Not all rows give a size; the values are once, few, many and, for expanded clones, a class.

cdr3_nt: TGTGCCAGTAACCTGAGACAGGGGTGGCCCGGGGAGCTGTTTTTT; cdr3_aa: CASNLRQGWPGELFF; j_call: TRBJ2-2; d_call: TRBD1; clone_size: .; v_call: TRBV19
cdr3_nt: TGTGCCACGGGGACTAGCGGGGGACGAGTAGACAATGAGCAGTTCTTC; cdr3_aa: CATGTSGGRVDNEQFF; j_call: TRBJ2-1; d_call: TRBD2; clone_size: .; v_call: TRBV24-1
cdr3_nt: TGTGCCAGCAGCCAAGTAGTCGGAAACACCATATATTTT; cdr3_aa: CASSQVVGNTIYF; j_call: TRBJ1-3; d_call: .; clone_size: .; v_call: TRBV3-1/TRBV3-2
cdr3_nt: TGTGCCAGTAGTATTACTAGCACCCAAGAGACCCAGTACTTC; cdr3_aa: CASSITSTQETQYF; j_call: TRBJ2-5; d_call: .; clone_size: once; v_call: TRBV19
cdr3_nt: TGTGCCAGCAGCTTAAGAGTGTGGGGGGGAAGGACTGAAGCTTTCTTT; cdr3_aa: CASSLRVWGGRTEAFF; j_call: TRBJ1-1; d_call: .; clone_size: once; v_call: TRBV11-2
cdr3_nt: TGCGCCAGCAGATCCACAGGGGAAGGAAGCAATCAGCCCCAGCATTTT; cdr3_aa: CASRSTGEGSNQPQHF; j_call: TRBJ1-5; d_call: TRBD1; clone_size: few; v_call: TRBV5-1
cdr3_nt: TGTGCCAGCAGCCCCCGGACAGCGAGCTCCTATAATTCACCCCTCCACTTT; cdr3_aa: CASSPRTASSYNSPLHF; j_call: TRBJ1-6; d_call: .; clone_size: once; v_call: TRBV28
cdr3_nt: TGTGCCAGCAGCCCAGCGGCCCTGGGACAGATGAACACTGAAGCTTTCTTT; cdr3_aa: CASSPAALGQMNTEAFF; j_call: TRBJ1-1; d_call: TRBD1; clone_size: once; v_call: TRBV11-2
cdr3_nt: TGTGCCAGTAGTCCCCCCCTAGCGGGGTACGCCGGGGAGCTGTTTTTT; cdr3_aa: CASSPPLAGYAGELFF; j_call: TRBJ2-2; d_call: TRBD2; clone_size: .; v_call: TRBV19
cdr3_nt: TGTGCCAGCAGCTTGGTCCTAGCGGGGGGGTCGTACCAAGAGACCCAGTACTTC; cdr3_aa: CASSLVLAGGSYQETQYF; j_call: TRBJ2-5; d_call: TRBD2; clone_size: .; v_call: TRBV5-4
cdr3_nt: TGTGCCAGTAGTATGAGGCCGCCAGGGGGCGAGTATGGCTACACCTTC; cdr3_aa: CASSMRPPGGEYGYTF; j_call: TRBJ1-2; d_call: TRBD1; clone_size: .; v_call: TRBV19
cdr3_nt: TGTGCCAGCATAACCAGCGGGACGGCGAACACCGGGGAGCTGTTTTTT; cdr3_aa: CASITSGTANTGELFF; j_call: TRBJ2-2; d_call: TRBD2; clone_size: .; v_call: TRBV28
cdr3_nt: TGTGCCAGTAGTATAGCCAGGGGGCGACCTCAAGAGACCCAGTACTTC; cdr3_aa: CASSIARGRPQETQYF; j_call: TRBJ2-5; d_call: TRBD1; clone_size: .; v_call: TRBV19
cdr3_nt: TGTGCCAGCAGTGCCACAGGGGTAGGTAATTCACCCCTCCACTTT; cdr3_aa: CASSATGVGNSPLHF; j_call: TRBJ1-6; d_call: TRBD1; clone_size: .; v_call: TRBV27
cdr3_nt: TGCGCCAGCAGCTTGGTGGCAAACCAACCCCAAGAGACCCAGTACTTC; cdr3_aa: CASSLVANQPQETQYF; j_call: TRBJ2-5; d_call: .; clone_size: .; v_call: TRBV5-1
cdr3_nt: TGTGCCAGCACCCCTGCCGGAGGGTACGAGCAGTACTTC; cdr3_aa: CASTPAGGYEQYF; j_call: TRBJ2-7; d_call: .; clone_size: once; v_call: TRBV12-3/TRBV12-4
cdr3_nt: TGTGCCAGCAGCTTAGGACAGAACACTGAAGCTTTCTTT; cdr3_aa: CASSLGQNTEAFF; j_call: TRBJ1-1; d_call: .; clone_size: .; v_call: TRBV11-2
cdr3_nt: TGTGCCAGCACCCTCCGGACTAGCGGGAGCACAGATACGCAGTATTTT; cdr3_aa: CASTLRTSGSTDTQYF; j_call: TRBJ2-3; d_call: TRBD2; clone_size: .; v_call: TRBV6-6
cdr3_nt: TGTGCCAGCACACAAACGGGCACTGAAGCTTTCTTT; cdr3_aa: CASTQTGTEAFF; j_call: TRBJ1-1; d_call: .; clone_size: few; v_call: TRBV6-5
cdr3_nt: TGTGCCAGCTCCAGGTTCAGCACAGATACGCAGTATTTT; cdr3_aa: CASSRFSTDTQYF; j_call: TRBJ2-3; d_call: .; clone_size: .; v_call: TRBV2
cdr3_nt: TGTGCCATCAGTGAGGCCCAGCGTAGCAATCAGCCCCAGCATTTT; cdr3_aa: CAISEAQRSNQPQHF; j_call: TRBJ1-5; d_call: .; clone_size: .; v_call: TRBV10-3
cdr3_nt: TGTGCCAGTAGTGAGACAGGGTACGAGCAGTACTTC; cdr3_aa: CASSETGYEQYF; j_call: TRBJ2-7; d_call: TRBD1; clone_size: once; v_call: TRBV19
cdr3_nt: TGTGCCATCAGTGAGTCCTCTGGCTACACCTTC; cdr3_aa: CAISESSGYTF; j_call: TRBJ1-2; d_call: .; clone_size: .; v_call: TRBV10-3
cdr3_nt: TGCGCCAGCAGCTTGGTCGGGACAGGGGCCGAGCAGTACTTC; cdr3_aa: CASSLVGTGAEQYF; j_call: TRBJ2-7; d_call: TRBD1; clone_size: .; v_call: TRBV5-1
cdr3_nt: TGTGCCAGCAGCTTAGATCCCGTTTCACCCCTCCACTTT; cdr3_aa: CASSLDPVSPLHF; j_call: TRBJ1-6; d_call: .; clone_size: .; v_call: TRBV11-2
cdr3_nt: TGTGCCTGGAGTAACCTAAGCAATCAGCCCCAGCATTTT; cdr3_aa: CAWSNLSNQPQHF; j_call: TRBJ1-5; d_call: .; clone_size: once; v_call: TRBV30
cdr3_nt: TGTGCCAGCAGTTTAGACAGTTTTGATTCACCCCTCCACTTT; cdr3_aa: CASSLDSFDSPLHF; j_call: TRBJ1-6; d_call: .; clone_size: .; v_call: TRBV27
cdr3_nt: TGTGCCAGCAGCTTGGCAGGGACTACTAATGAAAAACTGTTTTTT; cdr3_aa: CASSLAGTTNEKLFF; j_call: TRBJ1-4; d_call: .; clone_size: .; v_call: TRBV7-9
cdr3_nt: TGTGCCAGCAGCCCAACATCCCCCGGGGAGCTGTTTTTT; cdr3_aa: CASSPTSPGELFF; j_call: TRBJ2-2; d_call: .; clone_size: .; v_call: TRBV14
cdr3_nt: TGTGCCTGGGTCAACTGGAATACCGGGGGTGGCGGCTACACCTTC; cdr3_aa: CAWVNWNTGGGGYTF; j_call: TRBJ1-2; d_call: .; clone_size: .; v_call: TRBV30
cdr3_nt: TGTGCCAGCAGGGGAGGTGGGGTACCCGATGAAAAACTGTTTTTT; cdr3_aa: CASRGGGVPDEKLFF; j_call: TRBJ1-4; d_call: .; clone_size: .; v_call: TRBV25-1
cdr3_nt: TGTGCCAGCAGTTATACTGGGGCTCCTTATCAGCCCCAGCATTTT; cdr3_aa: CASSYTGAPYQPQHF; j_call: TRBJ1-5; d_call: .; clone_size: once; v_call: TRBV27
cdr3_nt: TGCAGTGCTACTCGTTTTACTGAAGCTTTCTTT; cdr3_aa: CSATRFTEAFF; j_call: TRBJ1-1; d_call: .; clone_size: .; v_call: TRBV20-1
cdr3_nt: TGCGCCAGCAAATTCGGGACTAGCGGGGGGGAGACCCAGTACTTC; cdr3_aa: CASKFGTSGGETQYF; j_call: TRBJ2-5; d_call: TRBD2; clone_size: .; v_call: TRBV10-2
cdr3_nt: TGCGCCAGCAGCCAAGCACGGTCCGGGGAGCTGTTTTTT; cdr3_aa: CASSQARSGELFF; j_call: TRBJ2-2; d_call: .; clone_size: .; v_call: TRBV4-3
cdr3_nt: TGTGCCAGCAGTTACTCGCGGTCGGAGACCCAGTACTTC; cdr3_aa: CASSYSRSETQYF; j_call: TRBJ2-5; d_call: .; clone_size: once; v_call: TRBV6-6
cdr3_nt: TGTGCCAGCAGCCTATCAGGGGGTTACTACGAGCAGTACTTC; cdr3_aa: CASSLSGGYYEQYF; j_call: TRBJ2-7; d_call: TRBD1; clone_size: .; v_call: TRBV7-9
cdr3_nt: TGTGCCAGCAGCTTACCGGGACTTCCCTACGAGCAGTACTTC; cdr3_aa: CASSLPGLPYEQYF; j_call: TRBJ2-7; d_call: .; clone_size: once; v_call: TRBV11-2
cdr3_nt: TGTGCCAGCAGCCCGGGGACAGCAACTAATGAAAAACTGTTTTTT; cdr3_aa: CASSPGTATNEKLFF; j_call: TRBJ1-4; d_call: TRBD1; clone_size: .; v_call: TRBV6-5
cdr3_nt: TGTGCCAGCAGTCAGGACAGGGACTATGGCTACACCTTC; cdr3_aa: CASSQDRDYGYTF; j_call: TRBJ1-2; d_call: TRBD1; clone_size: .; v_call: TRBV12-3/TRBV12-4
cdr3_nt: TGTGCCAGCAGTTACTCGCGAGCTACAGGGACCTATGGCTACACCTTC; cdr3_aa: CASSYSRATGTYGYTF; j_call: TRBJ1-2; d_call: .; clone_size: .; v_call: TRBV6-5
cdr3_nt: TGCGCCAGCAGCGAACCGACTATACACACCGGGGAGCTGTTTTTT; cdr3_aa: CASSEPTIHTGELFF; j_call: TRBJ2-2; d_call: .; clone_size: .; v_call: TRBV5-1
cdr3_nt: TGTGCCAGCAGTTTCCTCCCGGCAGTAGCAGCCTACGAGCAGTACTTC; cdr3_aa: CASSFLPAVAAYEQYF; j_call: TRBJ2-7; d_call: .; clone_size: .; v_call: TRBV6-5
cdr3_nt: TGTGCCAGCAGTCGAGCGGGACAGGGGACCCACTTT; cdr3_aa: CASSRAGQGTHF; j_call: TRBJ1-6; d_call: TRBD1; clone_size: .; v_call: TRBV12-3/TRBV12-4
cdr3_nt: TGCGCCAGCAGTGCTCCGGGTTACGAGCAGTACTTC; cdr3_aa: CASSAPGYEQYF; j_call: TRBJ2-7; d_call: .; clone_size: once; v_call: TRBV10-1
cdr3_nt: TGTGCCAGCAGCTCGGGGTCTACCTTTAACTATGGCTACACCTTC; cdr3_aa: CASSSGSTFNYGYTF; j_call: TRBJ1-2; d_call: .; clone_size: .; v_call: TRBV5-4
cdr3_nt: TGTGCCAGCAGCTTAGGACAGGGTATTTATTACGAGCAGTACTTC; cdr3_aa: CASSLGQGIYYEQYF; j_call: TRBJ2-7; d_call: TRBD1; clone_size: .; v_call: TRBV7-9
cdr3_nt: TGTGCCAGCAGCCAGTTTGTGACAGGGGGAAGTGAGCAGTTCTTC; cdr3_aa: CASSQFVTGGSEQFF; j_call: TRBJ2-1; d_call: TRBD1; clone_size: .; v_call: TRBV14
cdr3_nt: TGTGCCAGTAGTACGCTGTGGGGGGGCCTCGATACGCAGTATTTT; cdr3_aa: CASSTLWGGLDTQYF; j_call: TRBJ2-3; d_call: .; clone_size: .; v_call: TRBV19
cdr3_nt: TGTGCCAGCAGCTTGACAGGGGCGTGGGCCGGGGAGCTGTTTTTT; cdr3_aa: CASSLTGAWAGELFF; j_call: TRBJ2-2; d_call: TRBD1; clone_size: .; v_call: TRBV5-4
cdr3_nt: TGTGCCAGCAGCTTAATCCGGACTAGCACAGATACGCAGTATTTT; cdr3_aa: CASSLIRTSTDTQYF; j_call: TRBJ2-3; d_call: .; clone_size: .; v_call: TRBV11-2
cdr3_nt: TGTGCCAGCAGTCGACCACAGGGGGATGGCTACACCTTC; cdr3_aa: CASSRPQGDGYTF; j_call: TRBJ1-2; d_call: TRBD1; clone_size: .; v_call: TRBV6-5
cdr3_nt: TGCAGCGCTACTAGCGGGCGAACCCCAGATACGCAGTATTTT; cdr3_aa: CSATSGRTPDTQYF; j_call: TRBJ2-3; d_call: TRBD2; clone_size: .; v_call: TRBV29-1